This paragraph reports one T cell receptor (beta chain). Its antigen is currently unknown. At the Johns Hopkins FTIC core, DNA taken from cultured CD4+ T cells was sequenced by way of the Oncomine TCR Beta short-read assay. Extraction of genomic DNA was performed on cultured CD4+ T cells. One entry per CDR3 protein results from TCRdb running MiXCR on the PCR reads. This table holds 8,500 to 10,000 distinct CDR3 sequences, around 28% found once. V was shortened by 6 bases and J by 3 bases, with 27 bases between the two germline ends. CDR1 and CDR2 (germline): DFQATT, SNEGSKA (reference sequence). The CDR3 totals 17 residues. This sample was taken from a study of vaccination and CD4 T cells after COVID-19. Study information: A CEFX pool, an HIV-1 Nef pool, or else no peptide went into the control cultures.

Treatment described: roughly nine-day PBMC culture with coronavirus spike peptide pools or control peptides (ViraFEST assay). CD4+ T cells of the unexposed donor were collected before the COVID-19 pandemic (2011-2018). Study conclusions and caveats: Convalescent patients' clones that were vaccine-specific were spike mono-reactive in 304 of 307 cases.

This sequence was found in a human donor in good health. The chain recombines TRBV20-1 with TRBJ2-7, with D tentatively TRBD2 (5 bases). Sequencing was carried out using CD4+ T cells from blood, cultured in vitro. CDR3 loop: CSAGRVARTRSGYEQYF. Here the CDR3 DNA reads TGCAGTGCCGGCCGTGTGGCCCGGACTCGGTCAGGCTACGAGCAGTACTTC.